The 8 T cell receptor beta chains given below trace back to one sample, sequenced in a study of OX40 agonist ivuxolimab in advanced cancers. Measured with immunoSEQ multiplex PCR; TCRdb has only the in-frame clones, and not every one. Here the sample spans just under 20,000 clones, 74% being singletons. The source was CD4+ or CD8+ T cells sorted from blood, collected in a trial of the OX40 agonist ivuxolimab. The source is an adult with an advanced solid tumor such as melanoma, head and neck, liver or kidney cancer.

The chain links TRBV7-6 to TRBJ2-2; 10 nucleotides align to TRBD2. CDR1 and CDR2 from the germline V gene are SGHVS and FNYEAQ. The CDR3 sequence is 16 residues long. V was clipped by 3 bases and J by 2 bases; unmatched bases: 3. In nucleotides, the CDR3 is TGTGCCAGCAGCTTCGGACTAGCGGCAAACACCGGGGAGCTGTTTTTT. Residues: CASSFGLAANTGELFF. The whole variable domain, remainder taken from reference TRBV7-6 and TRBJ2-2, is GAGVSQSPRYKVTKRGQDVALRCDPISGHVSLYWYRQALGQGPEFLTYFNYEAQQDKSGLPNDRFSAERPEGSISTLTIQRTEQRDSAMYRCASSFGLAANTGELFFGEGSRLTVL.

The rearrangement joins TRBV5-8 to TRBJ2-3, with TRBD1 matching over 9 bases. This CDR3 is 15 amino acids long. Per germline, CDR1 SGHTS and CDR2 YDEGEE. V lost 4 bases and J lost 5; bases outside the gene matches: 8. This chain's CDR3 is CASSPTGGVQDTQYF. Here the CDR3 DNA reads TGTGCCAGCAGCCCGACAGGGGGTGTTCAAGATACGCAGTATTTT.

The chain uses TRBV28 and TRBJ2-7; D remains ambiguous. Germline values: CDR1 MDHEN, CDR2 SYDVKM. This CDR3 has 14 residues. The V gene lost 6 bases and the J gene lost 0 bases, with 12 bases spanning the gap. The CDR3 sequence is CASSLRINSYEQYF. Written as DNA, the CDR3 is TGTGCCAGCAGCCTCCGCATAAACTCCTACGAGCAGTACTTC. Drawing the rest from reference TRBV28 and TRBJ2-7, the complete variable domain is DVKVTQSSRYLVKRTGEKVFLECVQDMDHENMFWYRQDPGLGLRLIYFSYDVKMKEKGDIPEGYSVSREKKERFSLILESASTNQTSMYLCASSLRINSYEQYFGPGTRLTVT.

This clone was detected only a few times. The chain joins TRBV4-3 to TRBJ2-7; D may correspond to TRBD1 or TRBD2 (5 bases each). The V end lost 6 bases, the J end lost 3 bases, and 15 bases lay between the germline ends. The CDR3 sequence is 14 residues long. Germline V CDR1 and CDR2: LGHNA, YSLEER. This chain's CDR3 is CASSTRGDGYEQYF. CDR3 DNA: TGCGCCAGCAGTACCCGAGGGGACGGCTACGAGCAGTACTTC.

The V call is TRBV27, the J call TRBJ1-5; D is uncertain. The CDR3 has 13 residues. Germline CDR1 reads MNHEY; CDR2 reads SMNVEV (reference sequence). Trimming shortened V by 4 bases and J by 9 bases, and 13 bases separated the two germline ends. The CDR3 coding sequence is TGTGCCAGCAGTTGGAGGGCCTCCGGGCCCCAGCATTTT. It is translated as CASSWRASGPQHF.

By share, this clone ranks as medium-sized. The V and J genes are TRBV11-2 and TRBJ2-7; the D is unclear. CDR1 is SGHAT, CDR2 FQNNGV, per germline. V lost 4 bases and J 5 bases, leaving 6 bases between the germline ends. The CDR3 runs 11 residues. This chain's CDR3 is CASSSFDEQYF. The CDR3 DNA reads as TGTGCCAGCAGCTCCTTTGACGAGCAGTACTTC.

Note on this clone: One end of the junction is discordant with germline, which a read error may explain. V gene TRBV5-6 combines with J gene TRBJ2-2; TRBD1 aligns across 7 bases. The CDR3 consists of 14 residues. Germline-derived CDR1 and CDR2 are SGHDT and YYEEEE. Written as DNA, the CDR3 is TGTGCCAGCAGCTTGGACAGGGGTGGCCGGGGAGCTGTTTTT. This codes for CASSLDRGGRGAVF.

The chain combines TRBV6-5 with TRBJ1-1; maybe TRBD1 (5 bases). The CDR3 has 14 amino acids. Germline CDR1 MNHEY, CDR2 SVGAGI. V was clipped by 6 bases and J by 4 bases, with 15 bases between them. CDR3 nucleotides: TGTGCCAGCAGCCTGACAGAGGGTCGCACTGAAGCTTTCTTT. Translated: CASSLTEGRTEAFF.